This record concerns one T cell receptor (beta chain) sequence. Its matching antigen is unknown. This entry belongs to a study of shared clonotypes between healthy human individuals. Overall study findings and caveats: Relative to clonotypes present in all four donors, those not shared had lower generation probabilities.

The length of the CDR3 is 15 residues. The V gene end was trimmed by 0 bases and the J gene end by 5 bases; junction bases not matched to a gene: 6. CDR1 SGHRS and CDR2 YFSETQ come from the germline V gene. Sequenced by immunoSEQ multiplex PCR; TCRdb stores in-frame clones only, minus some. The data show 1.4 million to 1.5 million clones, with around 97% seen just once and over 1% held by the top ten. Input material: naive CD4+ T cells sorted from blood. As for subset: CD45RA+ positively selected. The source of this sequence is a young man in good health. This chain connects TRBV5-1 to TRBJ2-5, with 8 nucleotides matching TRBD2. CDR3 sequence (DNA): TGCGCCAGCAGCTTGGCTGGGACTAGGATGGAGACCCAGTACTTC. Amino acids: CASSLAGTRMETQYF.